The clone carrying this TCR beta chain was seen at least ten times. This specimen comes from a study of T cells after yellow fever vaccination. As for the study in general: Fractions with few cells were prepared using SMART-Seq v4 Ultra Low Input.

TCRdb re-derived calls from the 5' RACE reads in MiXCR, one entry per CDR3 protein. Among hundreds of thousands of distinct CDR3 sequences, around 3.9% were seen once, and the ten largest hold about 20%. The sample in question was PBMCs, obtained on the day of the yellow fever booster vaccination. This clonotype was sampled from a man between 18 and 29 years old who received the YFV17D yellow fever vaccine.

CDR3 nucleotides: TGTGCCAGCTCACCGATGGACGGGTACGAGCAGTACGTC. It translates to CASSPMDGYEQYV. This chain connects TRBV18 to TRBJ2-7; D is ambiguous. The CDR3 sequence is 13 residues long. V was trimmed by 3 bases and J by 4 bases, leaving 10 bases between them. CDR1 and CDR2 from the germline V gene are KGHSH and LQKENI.